This TCR beta chain emerged from a study of response to subunit inactivated influenza vaccine (dated by TCRdb to 2016 to 2019). Context from the whole study: Deep quantitative T cell receptor repertoire profiling was used in the study to track responses to a trivalent subunit inactivated influenza vaccine.

As regards this clonotype: Its antigen is unknown. No quality values exist for individual bases; no much larger clone is one base distant.

Library preparation was by RT-PCR. TCRdb names Illumina HiSeq 2500 as the instrument used. TCRdb handled the public reads itself, with Q25 trimming in fastp and clone calling in MiXCR, and kept productive beta chains. Identical CDR3 protein sequences are pooled into one entry, listed with their most common genes and DNA. This sample comprises approximately 500,000 distinct CDR3 sequences, 12% to 15% of them detected only once. The top ten constitute 11% of the sample. Results the study describes overall, beyond this receptor: It was suggested by the authors that each seasonal influenza vaccination may recruit only a limited number of new T cells.

This material consisted of PBMCs from blood, taken roughly 13 days after vaccination. The TCR originated in a middle-aged man who received an inactivated influenza vaccine. Donor details come from another sample of the same person, matched by shared clones.

The CDR3 region: CASSHSAIGTQLGETQYF. The nucleotide sequence is given as TGTGCCAGCAGCCATTCGGCCATCGGGACTCAACTAGGGGAGACCCAGTACTTC. The sequence joins TRBV14 to TRBJ2-5; the D region possibly corresponds to TRBD2 (6 bases align). From a lookup of the germline V gene, CDR1 and CDR2 are SGHDN and FVKESK. Between the V and J ends, shortened by 3 bases and 5 bases respectively, the junction contains 25 bases. The CDR3, cysteine through phenylalanine, is 18 amino acids long. The DNA shown is the 54-base CDR3, in frame from base 1.